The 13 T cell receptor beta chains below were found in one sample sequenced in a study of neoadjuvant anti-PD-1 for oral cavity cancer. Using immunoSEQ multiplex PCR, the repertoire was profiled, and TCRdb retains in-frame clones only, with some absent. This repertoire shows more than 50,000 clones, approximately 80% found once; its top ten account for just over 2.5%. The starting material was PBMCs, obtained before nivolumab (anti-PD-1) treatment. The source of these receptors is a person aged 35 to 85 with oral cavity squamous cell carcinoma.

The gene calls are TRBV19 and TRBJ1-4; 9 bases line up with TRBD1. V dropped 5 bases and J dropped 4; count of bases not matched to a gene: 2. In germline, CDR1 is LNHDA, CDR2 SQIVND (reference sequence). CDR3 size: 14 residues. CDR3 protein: CASSATGGNEKLFF. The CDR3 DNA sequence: TGTGCCAGTAGTGCGACAGGGGGTAATGAAAAACTGTTTTTT.

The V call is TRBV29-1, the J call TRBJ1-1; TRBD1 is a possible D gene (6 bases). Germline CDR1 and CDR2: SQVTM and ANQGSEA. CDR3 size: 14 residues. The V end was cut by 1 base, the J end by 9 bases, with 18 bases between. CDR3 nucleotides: TGCAGCGTTGAAGGCCCAAGGAAAGGGGGGAAAGCTTTCTTT. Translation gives CSVEGPRKGGKAFF.

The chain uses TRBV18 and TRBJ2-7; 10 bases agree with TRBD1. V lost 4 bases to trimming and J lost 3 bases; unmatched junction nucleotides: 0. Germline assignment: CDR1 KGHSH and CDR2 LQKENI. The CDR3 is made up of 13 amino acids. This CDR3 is CASSRDRGYEQYF. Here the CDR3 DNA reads TGTGCCAGCTCACGGGACAGGGGCTACGAGCAGTACTTC.

The CDR3 protein is CASSLGNFYTGELFF. CDR3 nucleotide sequence: TGTGCCAGCAGCTTGGGGAACTTCTACACCGGGGAGCTGTTTTTT. The chain employs TRBV5-8 and TRBJ2-2; D is uncertain. V was cut by 0 bases and J by 3 bases, with 9 bases left in between. The CDR3 sequence is 15 residues long. From germline, CDR1 is SGHTS and CDR2 YDEGEE.

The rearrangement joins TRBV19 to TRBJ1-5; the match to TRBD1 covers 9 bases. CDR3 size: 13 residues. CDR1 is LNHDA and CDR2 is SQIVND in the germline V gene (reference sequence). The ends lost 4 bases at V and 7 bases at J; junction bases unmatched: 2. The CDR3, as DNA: TGTGCCAGTAGTAGGGACAGGGACCAGCCCCAGCATTTT. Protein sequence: CASSRDRDQPQHF.

The CDR3 sequence: CASSITRTRNTGELFF. The DNA of the CDR3 is TGTGCCAGTAGTATTACGAGGACACGGAACACCGGGGAGCTGTTTTTT. This chain uses TRBV19 with TRBJ2-2, with D tentatively TRBD1 (5 bases). Trimming shortened V by 3 bases and J by 1 base, and 12 bases separated the two germline ends. The CDR3 covers 16 residues. Germline V gene data show CDR1 as LNHDA and CDR2 as SQIVND (reference sequence).

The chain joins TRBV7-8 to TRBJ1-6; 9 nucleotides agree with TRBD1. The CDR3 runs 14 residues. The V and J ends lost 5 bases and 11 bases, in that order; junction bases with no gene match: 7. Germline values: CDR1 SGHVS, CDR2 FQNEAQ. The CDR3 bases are TGTGCCAGCAGCCAGACAGGGGGGAATGCACCCCTCCACTTT. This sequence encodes CASSQTGGNAPLHF.

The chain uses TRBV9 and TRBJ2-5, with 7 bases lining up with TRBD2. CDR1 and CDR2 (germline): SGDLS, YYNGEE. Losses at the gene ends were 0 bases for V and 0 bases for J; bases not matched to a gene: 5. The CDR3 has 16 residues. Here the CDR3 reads CASSVAAGLDQETQYF. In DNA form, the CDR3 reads TGTGCCAGCAGCGTAGCGGCCGGACTAGACCAAGAGACCCAGTACTTC.

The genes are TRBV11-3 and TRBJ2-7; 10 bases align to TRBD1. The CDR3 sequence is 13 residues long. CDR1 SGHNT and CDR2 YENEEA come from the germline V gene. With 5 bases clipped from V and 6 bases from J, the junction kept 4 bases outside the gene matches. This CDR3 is CASSPTGGSEQYF. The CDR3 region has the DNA TGTGCCAGCAGCCCGACAGGGGGCAGCGAGCAGTACTTC. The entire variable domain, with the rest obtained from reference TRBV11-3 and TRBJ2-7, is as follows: EAGVVQSPRYKIIEKKQPVAFWCNPISGHNTLYWYLQNLGQGPELLIRYENEEAVDDSQLPKDRFSAERLKGVDSTLKIQPAELGDSAVYLCASSPTGGSEQYFGPGTRLTVT.

The CDR3 protein is CASSLLTGGYGYTF. For the CDR3, the DNA is TGCGCCAGCAGCCTTTTGACAGGGGGCTATGGCTACACCTTC. The chain couples TRBV5-1 to TRBJ1-2; TRBD1 matches 9 bases. V was clipped by 4 bases and J by 4 bases; unmatched bases: 5. Per the germline V gene, CDR1 is SGHRS and CDR2 is YFSETQ. The CDR3 consists of 14 residues.

The CDR3: CASSQLAKAGELFF. The CDR3 region has the DNA TGTGCCAGCAGCCAACTAGCGAAGGCCGGGGAGCTGTTTTTT. This chain links TRBV14 with TRBJ2-2; weak D call: TRBD2 (6 bases). V gave up 2 bases and J gave up 6 bases, with 10 bases separating them. The CDR3 contains 14 residues. Germline-derived CDR1 and CDR2 are SGHDN and FVKESK.

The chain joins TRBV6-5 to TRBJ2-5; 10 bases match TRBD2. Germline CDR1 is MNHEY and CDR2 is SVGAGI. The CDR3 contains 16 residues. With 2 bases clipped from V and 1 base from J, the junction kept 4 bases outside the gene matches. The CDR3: CASSYGTSAPQETQYF. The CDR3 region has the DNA TGTGCCAGCAGTTACGGGACTAGCGCCCCCCAAGAGACCCAGTACTTC.

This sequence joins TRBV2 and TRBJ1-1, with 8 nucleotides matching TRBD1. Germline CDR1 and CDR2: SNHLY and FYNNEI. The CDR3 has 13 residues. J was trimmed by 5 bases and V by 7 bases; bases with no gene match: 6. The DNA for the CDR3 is TGTGCCAGCACCCCACAGGGGGAAACTGAAGCTTTCTTT. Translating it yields CASTPQGETEAFF.